This TCR beta chain is from a study of blood T cell repertoires in COVID-19. Study background: Samples of COVID-19 (acute and convalescent) were obtained from the United States, Italy and Spain. T cells, B-cell-depleted T cells, or PBMCs supplied cDNA or gDNA.

V shed 1 base, J shed 5 bases, and the junction held 6 bases outside the gene matches. Germline V gene lookup returns CDR1 LNHDA and CDR2 SQIVND (reference sequence). There are 15 residues in the CDR3. Methods used by the authors: The assay estimated nucleated cells by amplifying reference gene primers. Method: immunoSEQ multiplex PCR; TCRdb's copy keeps in-frame clones and lacks some. The V and J calls and clone size are taken from that table; D and trimming were inferred from the DNA. Seen here are 85,000 to 95,000 clones, roughly 70% observed once, and the top ten hold approximately 15%. In its sample, this clone was seen once.

The clonotype comes from a woman of 80 years or more with acute or convalescent COVID-19. The sample consisted of peripheral blood. The chain is built from TRBV19 and TRBJ1-1; 8 nucleotides agree with TRBD1. The CDR3 region is CASSIGQGANTEAFF. Written as DNA, the CDR3 is TGTGCCAGTAGTATAGGGCAGGGGGCGAATACTGAAGCTTTCTTT.